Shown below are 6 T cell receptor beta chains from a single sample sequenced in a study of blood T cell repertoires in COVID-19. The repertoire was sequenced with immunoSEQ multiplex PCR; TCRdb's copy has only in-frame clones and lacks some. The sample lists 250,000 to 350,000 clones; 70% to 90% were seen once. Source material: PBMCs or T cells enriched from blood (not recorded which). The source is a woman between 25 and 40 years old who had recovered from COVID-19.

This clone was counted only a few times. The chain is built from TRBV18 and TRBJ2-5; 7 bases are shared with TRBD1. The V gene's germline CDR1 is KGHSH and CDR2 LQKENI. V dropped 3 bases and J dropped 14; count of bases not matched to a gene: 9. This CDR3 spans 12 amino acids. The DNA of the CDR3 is TGTGCCAGCTCACCGGGACAGCTCTTATCCTACTTC. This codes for CASSPGQLLSYF.

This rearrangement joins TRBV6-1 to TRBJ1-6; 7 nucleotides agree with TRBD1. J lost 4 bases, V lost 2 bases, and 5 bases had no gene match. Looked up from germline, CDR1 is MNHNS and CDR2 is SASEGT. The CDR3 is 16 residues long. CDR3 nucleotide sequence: TGTGCCAGCAGTGAAATGGTGACAGGGTATAATTCACCCCTCCACTTT. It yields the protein CASSEMVTGYNSPLHF.

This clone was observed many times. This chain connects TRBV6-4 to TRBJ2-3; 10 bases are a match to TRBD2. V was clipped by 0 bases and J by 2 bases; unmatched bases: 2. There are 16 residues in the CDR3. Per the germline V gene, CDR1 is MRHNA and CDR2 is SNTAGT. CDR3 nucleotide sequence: TGTGCCAGCAGTGACTCTACTAGCGGGAACACAGATACGCAGTATTTT. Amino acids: CASSDSTSGNTDTQYF.

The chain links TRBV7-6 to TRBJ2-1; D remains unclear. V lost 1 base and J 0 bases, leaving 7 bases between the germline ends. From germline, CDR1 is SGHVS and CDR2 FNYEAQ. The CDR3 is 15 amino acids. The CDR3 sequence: CASSLGKSSYNEQFF. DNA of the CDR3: TGTGCCAGCAGCTTAGGCAAGAGCTCCTACAATGAGCAGTTCTTC.

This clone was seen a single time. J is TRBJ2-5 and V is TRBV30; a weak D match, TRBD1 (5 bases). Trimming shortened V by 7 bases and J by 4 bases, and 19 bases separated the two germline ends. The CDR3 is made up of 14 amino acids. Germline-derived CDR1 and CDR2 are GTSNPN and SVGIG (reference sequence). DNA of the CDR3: TGTGCCTATTGGGATCTGCTTAGGGGAGAGACCCAGTACTTC. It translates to CAYWDLLRGETQYF.

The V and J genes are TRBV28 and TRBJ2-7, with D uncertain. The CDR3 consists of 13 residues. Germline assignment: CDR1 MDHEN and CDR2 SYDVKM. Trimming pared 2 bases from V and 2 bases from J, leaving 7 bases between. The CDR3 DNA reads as TGTGCCAGCAGTTTAACAGTACCCTACGAGCAGTACTTC. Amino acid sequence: CASSLTVPYEQYF.